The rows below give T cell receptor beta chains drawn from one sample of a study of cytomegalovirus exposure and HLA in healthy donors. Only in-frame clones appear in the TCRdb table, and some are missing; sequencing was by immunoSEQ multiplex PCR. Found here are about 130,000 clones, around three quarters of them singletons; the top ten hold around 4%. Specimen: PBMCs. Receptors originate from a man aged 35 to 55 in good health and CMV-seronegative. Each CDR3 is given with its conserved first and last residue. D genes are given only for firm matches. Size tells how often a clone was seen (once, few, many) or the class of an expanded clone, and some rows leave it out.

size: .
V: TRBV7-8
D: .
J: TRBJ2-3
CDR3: CASSLIQGPDTQYF
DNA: TGTGCCAGCAGCTTAATCCAGGGCCCCGATACGCAGTATTTT

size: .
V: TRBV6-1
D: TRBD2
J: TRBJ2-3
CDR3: CASSEERGGTDTQYF
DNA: TGTGCCAGCAGTGAAGAACGGGGGGGCACAGATACGCAGTATTTT

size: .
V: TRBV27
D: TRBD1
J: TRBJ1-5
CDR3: CASSWTGLNQPQHF
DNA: TGTGCCAGCAGTTGGACAGGGCTAAATCAGCCCCAGCATTTT

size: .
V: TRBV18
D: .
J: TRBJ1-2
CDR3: CASSPGGVPHGYTF
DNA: TGTGCCAGCTCACCTGGCGGAGTGCCGCATGGCTACACCTTC

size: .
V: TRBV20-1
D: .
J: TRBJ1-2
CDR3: CSADSDYGYTF
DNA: TGCAGTGCCGACAGCGACTATGGCTACACCTTC

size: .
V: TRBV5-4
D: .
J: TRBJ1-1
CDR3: CASSPTDYPLMKGSEAFF
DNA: TGTGCCAGCAGCCCGACAGATTACCCGCTCATGAAGGGATCTGAAGCTTTCTTT

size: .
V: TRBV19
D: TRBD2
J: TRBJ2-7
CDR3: CASSIDLRAAGGYEQYF
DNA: TGTGCCAGTAGTATAGATCTTCGGGCAGCGGGGGGCTACGAGCAGTACTTC

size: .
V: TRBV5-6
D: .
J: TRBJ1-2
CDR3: CASRNRATVNYGYTF
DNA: TGTGCCAGCAGAAACAGGGCGACCGTTAACTATGGCTACACCTTC

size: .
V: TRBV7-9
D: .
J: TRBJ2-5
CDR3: CASSLSPEETQYF
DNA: TGTGCCAGCAGCTTAAGTCCAGAAGAGACCCAGTACTTC

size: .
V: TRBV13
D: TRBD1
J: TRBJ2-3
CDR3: CASSSLGGQVSTDTQYF
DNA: TGTGCCAGCAGCTCGCTGGGGGGACAGGTTAGCACAGATACGCAGTATTTT

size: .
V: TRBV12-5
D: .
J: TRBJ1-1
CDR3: CASGFPQFF
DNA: TGTGCTAGTGGTTTCCCGCAGTTCTTT

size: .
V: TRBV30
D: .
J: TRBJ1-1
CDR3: CAQGGNTEAFF
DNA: TGTGCCCAAGGGGGGAACACTGAAGCTTTCTTT

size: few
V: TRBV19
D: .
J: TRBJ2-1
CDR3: CASSIISANRRENEQFF
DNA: TGTGCCAGTAGTATAATTTCCGCGAACAGGAGGGAGAATGAGCAGTTCTTC

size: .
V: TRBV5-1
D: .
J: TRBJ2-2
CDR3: CASSLDPSLNTGELFF
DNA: TGCGCCAGCAGCTTGGACCCAAGCCTAAACACCGGGGAGCTGTTTTTT